Below, 26 T cell receptor beta chains from the same sample are listed, as sequenced in a study of cytomegalovirus exposure and HLA in healthy donors. Amplification used 60 Vbeta primers and 13 Jbeta primers. The protocol was immunoSEQ multiplex PCR, while the TCRdb copy is restricted to in-frame clones and leaves out a portion. Counted here are about 150,000 clones, roughly 80% occurring once; the ten biggest clones make up 7.5% to 9%. The sequencing input was PBMCs. These receptors all come from a man between 25 and 39 years old in good health and CMV-seropositive.

The chain joins TRBV2 to TRBJ1-2; TRBD1 aligns across 7 bases. The germline gives CDR1 SNHLY, CDR2 FYNNEI. The CDR3 runs to 15 residues. J gave up 7 bases and V 1 base, and 9 bases lay outside the gene matches. In DNA, the CDR3 is TGTGCCAGCAGTGAAGGGTGGTCAGGGGGGAGTGGCTACACCTTC. It is translated as CASSEGWSGGSGYTF.

The chain links TRBV6-5 to TRBJ2-7, with D perhaps matching TRBD1 (5 bases). V was pared by 6 bases and J by 5 bases, with 17 bases between. The CDR3 totals 14 residues. Germline assignment: CDR1 MNHEY and CDR2 SVGAGI. The CDR3 DNA follows: TGTGCCAGCAGCTATCTCAGGGCTTATGACGAGCAGTACTTC. It is translated as CASSYLRAYDEQYF.

This chain uses TRBV28 with TRBJ1-5; no clear D. The CDR3 has 13 residues. Germline V CDR1 and CDR2: MDHEN, SYDVKM. V lost 6 bases and J lost 1, with 7 bases in between. CDR3 sequence (DNA): TGTGCCAGCAGGGTTCGGAGCAATCAGCCCCAGCATTTT. Encoded protein: CASRVRSNQPQHF.

This rearrangement joins TRBV9 to TRBJ2-1; the D gene is possibly TRBD2 (7 bases). Germline CDR1 and CDR2: SGDLS and YYNGEE. V lost 2 bases to trimming and J lost 6 bases, with 24 bases between them. This CDR3 is built from 18 residues. This CDR3 is CASSVLGGAQGLLNEQFF. DNA of the CDR3: TGTGCCAGCAGCGTTTTGGGGGGGGCCCAGGGACTACTCAATGAGCAGTTCTTC.

The CDR3 here is CASSWDRIQETQYF. The CDR3 DNA sequence: TGTGCCAGCAGCTGGGACAGGATCCAAGAGACCCAGTACTTC. V and J are TRBV7-9 and TRBJ2-5; TRBD1 aligns across 8 bases. This CDR3 is built from 14 residues. With V trimmed by 4 bases and J by 1 base, 2 bases remained unmatched. CDR1 is SEHNR, CDR2 FQNEAQ, per germline (reference sequence). The full variable domain, with the rest looked up from reference TRBV7-9 and TRBJ2-5, is DTGVSQNPRHKITKRGQNVTFRCDPISEHNRLYWYRQTLGQGPEFLTYFQNEAQLEKSRLLSDRFSAERPKGSFSTLEIQRTEQGDSAMYLCASSWDRIQETQYFGPGTRLLVL.

J is TRBJ1-3 and V is TRBV28; D uncertain. The CDR3 is 12 residues long. Germline lookup yields CDR1 MDHEN and CDR2 SYDVKM. V was pared by 3 bases and J by 7 bases, with 7 bases between. The CDR3 here is CASSFVGNTIYF. CDR3 sequence (DNA): TGTGCCAGCAGTTTCGTCGGGAACACCATATATTTT.

The chain combines TRBV5-6 with TRBJ2-5; D is possibly TRBD2 (5 bases). V was trimmed by 4 bases and J by 1 base, leaving 14 bases between them. The CDR3 contains 15 residues. The germline V gene encodes CDR1 SGHDT and CDR2 YYEEEE. CDR3 in amino acids: CASSAPSGIQETQYF. The CDR3 DNA sequence: TGTGCCAGCAGCGCTCCCTCGGGGATCCAAGAGACCCAGTACTTC. Complete variable domain (other parts from reference TRBV5-6 and TRBJ2-5): DAGVTQSPTHLIKTRGQQVTLRCSPKSGHDTVSWYQQALGQGPQFIFQYYEEEERQRGNFPDRFSGHQFPNYSSELNVNALLLGDSALYLCASSAPSGIQETQYFGPGTRLLVL.

This rearrangement joins TRBV27 to TRBJ1-4, with TRBD1 as a possible D gene (5 bases). With 8 bases removed from V and 8 bases from J, the gap between germline ends came to 21 bases. Germline CDR1 MNHEY, CDR2 SMNVEV (reference sequence). This CDR3 is built from 15 residues. The CDR3 nucleotides read TGTGCCAGCGGCCCTTACGAGCAGGGTGGAGAAAAACTGTTTTTT. Amino acid sequence: CASGPYEQGGEKLFF.

This clone was observed a handful of times. The rearrangement links TRBV27 to TRBJ2-1; D is uncertain. The ends were cut back, 0 bases at V and 1 base at J, with 19 bases in the middle. The CDR3 spans 19 residues. CDR1 and CDR2 (germline): MNHEY, SMNVEV (reference sequence). The CDR3 sequence: CASSLSFSRGTVSYNEQFF. For the CDR3, the DNA is TGTGCCAGCAGTTTATCGTTTAGTCGTGGTACTGTATCCTACAATGAGCAGTTCTTC.

This clone is labeled as medium-sized. The chain recombines TRBV29-1 with TRBJ1-1, with 7 bases fitting TRBD1. The CDR3 is 14 residues long. Germline CDR1 SQVTM, CDR2 ANQGSEA. Trimming removed 5 bases from V and 1 base from J; junction bases left unmatched: 7. The CDR3 protein is CSVQAGQSNTEAFF. The CDR3 region has the DNA TGCAGCGTTCAGGCGGGACAGTCGAACACTGAAGCTTTCTTT.

The rearrangement links TRBV13 to TRBJ2-2; D gene ambiguous. CDR3 size: 11 residues. In germline, CDR1 is PRHDT, CDR2 FYEKMQ (reference sequence). Between the trimmed V and J ends, which lost 5 bases and 4 bases, there was a span of 2 bases. The CDR3, as DNA: TGTGCCAGCAGCCGCACCGGGGAGCTGTTTTTT. Translated: CASSRTGELFF.

This chain connects TRBV7-2 to TRBJ1-2, with 8 bases aligning to TRBD1. V was pared by 11 bases and J by 5 bases, with 7 bases of the junction left unmatched. CDR1 and CDR2 from the germline V gene are SGHTA and FQGNSA. The CDR3 is 12 amino acids. The DNA for the CDR3 is TGTGCCGCCACAGGGGGAGGATATGGCTACACCTTC. This sequence encodes CAATGGGYGYTF.

V usage is TRBV7-9 and J usage is TRBJ2-1; 8 nucleotides line up with TRBD2. Germline loops: CDR1 SEHNR, CDR2 FQNEAQ (reference sequence). Trimming took 5 bases from V and 8 from J; bases not matched to a gene: 11. The CDR3 is 15 amino acids. CDR3 sequence: CASSRTSGGRDEQFF. The CDR3 nucleotides are TGTGCCAGCAGCCGTACTAGCGGAGGTAGGGATGAGCAGTTCTTC.

The chain recombines TRBV9 with TRBJ2-3; 7 nucleotides match TRBD1. This CDR3 spans 14 amino acids. V gave up 4 bases and J gave up 8 bases; unmatched junction bases: 10. CDR1 and CDR2 (germline): SGDLS, YYNGEE. This CDR3 reads CASSPGQHSSTQYF. In DNA, the CDR3 is TGTGCCAGCAGCCCGGGACAGCATAGTTCTACGCAGTATTTT. Combining the CDR3 with reference TRBV9 and TRBJ2-3 gives the whole variable domain DSGVTQTPKHLITATGQRVTLRCSPRSGDLSVYWYQQSLDQGLQFLIQYYNGEERAKGNILERFSAQQFPDLHSELNLSSLELGDSALYFCASSPGQHSSTQYFGPGTRLTVL.

The chain recombines TRBV27 with TRBJ1-1; possible D gene TRBD1, 6 bases. Germline assignment: CDR1 MNHEY and CDR2 SMNVEV (reference sequence). V shed 5 bases and J shed 1 base, with 14 bases lying between them. The CDR3 is 15 residues long. CDR3 in DNA: TGTGCCAGCAGTAGACGCGACAGGCAGAACACTGAAGCTTTCTTT. As protein: CASSRRDRQNTEAFF.

This clone appeared a few times. The chain is built from TRBV5-4 and TRBJ1-2, with TRBD1 matching over 7 bases. Germline V CDR1 and CDR2: SGHNT, YYREEE (reference sequence). V was clipped by 4 bases and J by 3 bases; unmatched bases: 6. The length of the CDR3 is 14 residues. For the CDR3, the DNA is TGTGCCAGCAGCCCGGGAGGGGGCGACTATGGCTACACCTTC. Its protein is CASSPGGGDYGYTF. The whole variable domain, remainder taken from reference TRBV5-4 and TRBJ1-2, is ETGVTQSPTHLIKTRGQQVTLRCSSQSGHNTVSWYQQALGQGPQFIFQYYREEENGRGNFPPRFSGLQFPNYSSELNVNALELDDSALYLCASSPGGGDYGYTFGSGTRLTVV.

The chain carries TRBV6-6 and TRBJ1-2; D not resolved. With 1 base removed from V and 8 bases from J, the gap between germline ends came to 14 bases. The V gene's germline CDR1 is MNHNY and CDR2 SVGAGI (reference sequence). The CDR3 has 14 amino acids. CDR3 sequence (DNA): TGTGCCAGCAGTTACTTAGAGGGTTCTGGAGGCTACACCTTC. Amino acid sequence: CASSYLEGSGGYTF.

The chain links TRBV9 to TRBJ2-5; D call uncertain. Germline loops: CDR1 SGDLS, CDR2 YYNGEE. This CDR3 is 14 amino acids long. V lost 0 bases to trimming and J lost 5 bases, with 11 bases between them. This CDR3 is CASSVESNRETQYF. CDR3 bases: TGTGCCAGCAGCGTAGAAAGCAATCGGGAGACCCAGTACTTC.

The J gene is TRBJ1-1, the V gene TRBV9, with 11 bases matching TRBD1. The CDR3 runs to 15 residues. The V segment lost 2 bases and the J segment 6 bases; nucleotides outside the gene matches: 6. Germline V gives CDR1 SGDLS, CDR2 YYNGEE. The CDR3 DNA is TGTGCCAGCAGCGTTGGGACAGGGGGTGCCGCTGAAGCTTTCTTT. Its translation is CASSVGTGGAAEAFF.

In this sample, this clone turned up many times. The chain employs TRBV25-1 and TRBJ2-1, with a weak D call TRBD2 (6 bases). Germline CDR1 reads MGHDK; CDR2 reads SYGVNS. The V and J ends lost 2 bases and 5 bases respectively, with 10 bases between them. CDR3 length: 14 residues. CDR3 residues: CASSEGGGDNEQFF. The CDR3 nucleotides read TGTGCCAGCAGTGAAGGCGGAGGGGACAATGAGCAGTTCTTC. Using reference TRBV25-1 and TRBJ2-1 for the parts outside the CDR3, the full variable domain is EADIYQTPRYLVIGTGKKITLECSQTMGHDKMYWYQQDPGMELHLIHYSYGVNSTEKGDLSSESTVSRIRTEHFPLTLESARPSHTSQYLCASSEGGGDNEQFFGPGTRLTVL.

The rearrangement uses TRBV4-2 and TRBJ1-5, with D perhaps matching TRBD1 (6 bases). Germline CDR1 reads LGHNA; CDR2 reads YNFKEQ. This CDR3 is built from 13 residues. V was pared by 10 bases and J by 7 bases, with 17 bases between. The CDR3, as DNA: TGTGCCACACAGTGGACAGCTATACAGCCCCAGCATTTT. Protein sequence: CATQWTAIQPQHF.

The chain is built from TRBV9 and TRBJ2-7; TRBD1 is a possible D gene (6 bases). Trimming removed 3 bases at V and 0 bases at J, with 13 bases between. The CDR3 loop spans 15 amino acids. CDR1 SGDLS and CDR2 YYNGEE come from the germline V gene. The CDR3 loop reads CASSAQQGSSYEQYF. The CDR3 DNA follows: TGTGCCAGCAGCGCCCAACAGGGAAGCTCCTACGAGCAGTACTTC.

V gene TRBV5-1 combines with J gene TRBJ1-2, with TRBD1 matching over 7 bases. CDR1 and CDR2 from the germline V gene are SGHRS and YFSETQ. The CDR3 spans 16 residues. V dropped 2 bases and J dropped 3; count of bases not matched to a gene: 10. The CDR3 sequence is CASSLRLHRGHYGYTF. In nucleotides, the CDR3 is TGCGCCAGCAGCTTACGCCTGCACAGGGGCCACTATGGCTACACCTTC.

The rearrangement uses TRBV9 and TRBJ1-3; a weak D match, TRBD1 (6 bases). CDR3 length: 15 residues. Germline V CDR1 and CDR2: SGDLS, YYNGEE. V was trimmed by 4 bases and J by 0 bases, leaving 11 bases between them. This CDR3 is CASSLQTGSGNTIYF. The CDR3 DNA reads as TGTGCCAGCAGCCTCCAGACAGGCTCTGGAAACACCATATATTTT.

This chain uses TRBV9 with TRBJ2-5; 9 nucleotides line up with TRBD2. The CDR3 loop spans 16 amino acids. CDR1 SGDLS and CDR2 YYNGEE come from the germline V gene. V trimming: 5 bases; J trimming: 4 bases; junction bases outside the gene matches: 12. This CDR3 is CASSQSGLATRETQYF. CDR3 nucleotide sequence: TGTGCCAGCAGTCAATCCGGACTAGCGACTCGAGAGACCCAGTACTTC.

The V call is TRBV6-5, the J call TRBJ2-1; D possibly corresponds to TRBD2 (5 bases). The CDR3 runs to 14 residues. Looked up from germline, CDR1 is MNHEY and CDR2 is SVGAGI. V lost 5 bases, J lost 5 bases, and 13 bases lay in between. Here the CDR3 reads CASSEVSGNNEQFF. CDR3 coding DNA: TGTGCCAGCAGTGAAGTGTCGGGGAACAATGAGCAGTTCTTC.